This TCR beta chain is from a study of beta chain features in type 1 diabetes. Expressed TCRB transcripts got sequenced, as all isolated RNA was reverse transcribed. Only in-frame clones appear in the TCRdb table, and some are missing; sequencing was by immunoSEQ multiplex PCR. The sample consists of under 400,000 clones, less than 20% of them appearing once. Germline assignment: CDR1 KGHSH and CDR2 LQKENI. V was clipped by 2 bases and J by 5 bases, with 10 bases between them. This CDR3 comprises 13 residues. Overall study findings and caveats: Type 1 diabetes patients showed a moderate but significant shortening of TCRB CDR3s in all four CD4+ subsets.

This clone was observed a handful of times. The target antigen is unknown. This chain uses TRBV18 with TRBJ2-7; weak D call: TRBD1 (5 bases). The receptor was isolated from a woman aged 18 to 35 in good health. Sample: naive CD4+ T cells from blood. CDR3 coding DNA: TGTGCCAGCTCACCATCAGGGTCGGACGAGCAGTACTTC. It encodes CASSPSGSDEQYF.